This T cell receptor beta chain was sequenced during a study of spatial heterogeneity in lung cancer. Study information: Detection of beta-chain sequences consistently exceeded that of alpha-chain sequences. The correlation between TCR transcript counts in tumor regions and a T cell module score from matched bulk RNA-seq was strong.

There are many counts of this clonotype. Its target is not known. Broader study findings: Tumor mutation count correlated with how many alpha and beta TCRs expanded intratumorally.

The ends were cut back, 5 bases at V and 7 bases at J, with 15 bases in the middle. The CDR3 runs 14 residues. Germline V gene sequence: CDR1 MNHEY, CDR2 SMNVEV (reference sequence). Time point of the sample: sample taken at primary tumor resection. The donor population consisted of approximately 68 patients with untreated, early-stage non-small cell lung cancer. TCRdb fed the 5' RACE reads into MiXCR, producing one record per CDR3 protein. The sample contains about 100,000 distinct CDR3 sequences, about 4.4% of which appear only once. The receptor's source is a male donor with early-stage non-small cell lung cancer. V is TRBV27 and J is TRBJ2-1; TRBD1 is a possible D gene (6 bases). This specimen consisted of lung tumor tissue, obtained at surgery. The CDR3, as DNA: TGTGCCAGCAGTCCAGGGGCCCTAGGGAATGAGCAGTTCTTC. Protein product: CASSPGALGNEQFF.